This T cell receptor beta chain was obtained from a study of blood T cell repertoires in COVID-19. At the level of the study: Spain, Italy and the United States supplied samples that represented acute and convalescent COVID-19. PBMCs, B-cell-depleted T cells, or T cells were the source of the cDNA or gDNA that made up the material.

The V end was cut by 0 bases, the J end by 4 bases, with 5 bases between. This CDR3 contains 13 residues. The germline V gene encodes CDR1 SGHDT and CDR2 YYEEEE. This clone was seen a handful of times. As handled by the study authors: Nucleated cell number was recorded as an estimate derived from reference gene primer amplification. Repertoires were generated with immunoSEQ multiplex PCR, while TCRdb's copy carries only in-frame clones and drops some. For V, J and clone size, that table is used; D and trimming come from the DNA. Among fewer than 130,000 clones listed, nearly 90% were seen once. The V and J genes are TRBV5-6 and TRBJ1-3; D is uncertain. Sequencing used peripheral blood. This clonotype was obtained from a human donor in a cohort sampled during active COVID-19. The CDR3, as DNA: TGTGCCAGCAGCTTGGTCTCGGGAAACACCATATATTTT. Its translation is CASSLVSGNTIYF.